The sample holds a few counts of the clone carrying this TCR beta chain. The germline CDR1 and CDR2 sequences are MNHEY and SVGAGI. CDR3 length: 14 residues. V was clipped by 0 bases and J by 10 bases; unmatched bases: 8. The data are from a study of blood T cell repertoires in COVID-19. Turning to the study itself: Sites in the United States, Italy and Spain provided acute and convalescent COVID-19 samples. Sources were T cells, B-cell-depleted T cells, or PBMCs; the material itself was cDNA or gDNA.

Per the original data handling: It was from reference gene primer amplification that nucleated cell counts were estimated. Profiling relied on immunoSEQ multiplex PCR, and the TCRdb table lists in-frame clones only, not all of them. The V and J calls and clone size come from that table; D and trimming were worked out from the DNA. The sample has fewer than 200,000 clones, about four fifths seen once; the top ten hold approximately 2%. The sequencing input was peripheral blood. The chain has TRBV6-5 and TRBJ1-1; 7 positions match TRBD1. The sequence was collected from a woman at least 80 years old with acute or convalescent COVID-19. CDR3 nucleotide sequence: TGTGCCAGCAGTTACTCCGGACAGGAAGAAAGAGCTTTCTTT. Residues: CASSYSGQEERAFF.